Each of the 10 T cell receptor beta chains below was sequenced from the same sample in a study of low-dose radiotherapy and immunotherapy resistance in tumors. This sample's time point: before trial treatment. TRAV and TRBV primers primed cDNA for both TCRalpha and TCRbeta. It was with a constant-region primer and a V-primer adapter that TCRs were amplified over around 18 PCR cycles. TCRdb recomputed calls from the reads with MiXCR, one row per CDR3 protein. The table shows around 76,000 distinct CDR3 sequences, with roughly 30% occurring only once. This sample comprised PBMCs, obtained before treatment. These receptors came from a female donor with ovarian cancer.

The chain is built from TRBV6-5 and TRBJ1-1, with D perhaps matching TRBD1 (5 bases). Trimming cost V 4 bases and J 0 bases, with 9 bases left between them. Germline V lookup: CDR1 MNHEY, CDR2 SVGAGI. This CDR3 has 14 residues. The CDR3 DNA follows: TGTGCCAGCAGTTCCGGGGGGGTGAACACTGAAGCTTTCTTT. It yields the protein CASSSGGVNTEAFF.

Of note for this clonotype: A far larger clone is only one base removed, so a read error is likely. V gene TRBV16 combines with J gene TRBJ2-1, with 10 positions matching TRBD1. This CDR3 comprises 15 residues. In germline, CDR1 is KGHSY, CDR2 FQNENV. V lost 0 bases and J lost 4; bases outside the gene matches: 0. The DNA for the CDR3 is TGTGCCAGCAGCCAATCGGGACAGGGGTACAATGAGCAGTTCTTC. Translating gives CASSQSGQGYNEQFF.

This clonotype was seen many times. The gene calls are TRBV13 and TRBJ2-7; D might be TRBD1 (5 bases). Germline V gene data show CDR1 as PRHDT and CDR2 as FYEKMQ (reference sequence). This CDR3 is 14 amino acids long. Trimming left V 5 bases short and J 2 bases short, with 13 bases between. The CDR3 region is CASSLRQRPYEQYF. The CDR3 bases are TGTGCCAGCAGCCTCCGACAGAGGCCCTACGAGCAGTACTTC. Supplemented by reference TRBV13 and TRBJ2-7, the full variable domain reads AAGVIQSPRHLIKEKRETATLKCYPIPRHDTVYWYQQGPGQDPQFLISFYEKMQSDKGSIPDRFSAQQFSDYHSELNMSSLELGDSALYFCASSLRQRPYEQYFGPGTRLTVT.

This clonotype showed up just once. This chain uses TRBV21-1 with TRBJ2-1; TRBD1, the table's D call, was not compared with the DNA. TRBV21-1 is a pseudogene locus. This CDR3 has 17 amino acids. CDR3 DNA sequence: TGTGCCAGCAGCAAAAGCTGGCAGGGTAACATCTACAATGAGCAGTTCTTC. This translates into CASSKSWQGNIYNEQFF.

This clonotype was observed at least ten times. The V call is TRBV29-1, the J call TRBJ2-5; 7 nucleotides agree with TRBD1. The V and J ends lost 8 bases and 4 bases, in that order; junction bases with no gene match: 4. Germline CDR1 reads SQVTM; CDR2 reads ANQGSEA. The CDR3 contains 11 residues. The chain's CDR3 is CSSRTGETQYF. The CDR3 DNA follows: TGCAGCTCAAGGACAGGAGAGACCCAGTACTTC.

By share of the sample, this clonotype is medium-sized. V and J are TRBV28 and TRBJ2-3; 11 bases are a match to TRBD2. V shed 4 bases and J 3 bases; nucleotides not matched to a gene: 6. Germline CDR1 reads MDHEN; CDR2 reads SYDVKM. The CDR3 is made up of 16 amino acids. In DNA, the CDR3 is TGTGCCAGCAGTTCGCCGACTAGCGGGGTTACAGATACGCAGTATTTT. It codes for CASSSPTSGVTDTQYF.

In this sample, this clonotype turned up a few times. CDR3 protein: CASSSNSNQPQHF. The CDR3 DNA follows: TGTGCCAGCAGTTCCAATAGCAATCAGCCCCAGCATTTT. The chain is built from TRBV28 and TRBJ1-5, with no clear D. The CDR3 covers 13 residues. Trimming cost V 4 bases and J 0 bases, with 4 bases left between them. Germline V gene lookup returns CDR1 MDHEN and CDR2 SYDVKM.

This clonotype was seen a single time. This chain joins TRBV20-1 and TRBJ2-4, with 11 bases aligning to TRBD1. This CDR3 spans 12 amino acids. J lost 8 bases, V lost 6 bases, and 3 bases had no gene match. The germline V gene has CDR1 DFQATT and CDR2 SNEGSKA (reference sequence). CDR3 loop: CSAPGQGDIQYF. CDR3 nucleotides: TGCAGTGCGCCGGGACAGGGGGACATTCAGTACTTC.

The chain uses TRBV4-1 and TRBJ2-7; 12 bases align to TRBD2. Germline loops: CDR1 MGHRA, CDR2 YSYEKL. J was trimmed by 3 bases and V by 3 bases; bases with no gene match: 12. The CDR3 is 18 amino acids. The CDR3 sequence: CASSHQTSGSAQVYEQYF. DNA of the CDR3: TGCGCCAGCAGCCATCAGACTAGCGGGAGTGCCCAGGTCTACGAGCAGTACTTC.

This clonotype was counted ten times or more. CDR3 protein: CASRRTGGQPQHF. DNA for the CDR3: TGTGCCAGCAGGCGGACAGGAGGTCAGCCCCAGCATTTT. This chain links TRBV12-3 or TRBV12-4 with TRBJ1-5; 7 bases fit TRBD1. This CDR3 is built from 13 residues. The V segment lost 6 bases and the J segment 6 bases; nucleotides outside the gene matches: 5.